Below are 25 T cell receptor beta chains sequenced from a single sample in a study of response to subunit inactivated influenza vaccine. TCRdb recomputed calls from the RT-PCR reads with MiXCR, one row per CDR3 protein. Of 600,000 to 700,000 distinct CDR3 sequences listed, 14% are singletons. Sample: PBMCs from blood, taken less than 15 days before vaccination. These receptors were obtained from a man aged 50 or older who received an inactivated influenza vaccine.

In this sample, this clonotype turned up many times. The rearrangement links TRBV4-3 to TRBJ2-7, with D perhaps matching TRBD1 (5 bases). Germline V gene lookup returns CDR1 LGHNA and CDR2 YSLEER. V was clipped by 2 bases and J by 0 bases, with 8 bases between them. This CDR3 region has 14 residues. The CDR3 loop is CASSQTTDSYEQYF. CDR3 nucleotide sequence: TGCGCCAGCAGCCAAACGACAGACTCCTACGAGCAGTACTTC.

The CDR3 nucleotides read TGTGCCAGCAGTTACTCGCCTAGCGGGGTCGAGCAGTACTTC. As protein: CASSYSPSGVEQYF. The chain joins TRBV6-2 or TRBV6-3 to TRBJ2-7; TRBD2 matches at 9 bases. Trimming took 0 bases from V and 6 from J; bases not matched to a gene: 3. CDR1 is MNHEY, CDR2 SVGEGT, per germline. This CDR3 contains 14 residues.

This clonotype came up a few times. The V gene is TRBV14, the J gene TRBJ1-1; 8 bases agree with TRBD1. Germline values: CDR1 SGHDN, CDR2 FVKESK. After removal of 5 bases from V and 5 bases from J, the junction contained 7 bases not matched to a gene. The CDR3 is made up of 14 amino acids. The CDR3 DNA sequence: TGTGCCAGCAGCACAACCAGGGGGCGTACTGAAGCTTTCTTT. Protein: CASSTTRGRTEAFF.

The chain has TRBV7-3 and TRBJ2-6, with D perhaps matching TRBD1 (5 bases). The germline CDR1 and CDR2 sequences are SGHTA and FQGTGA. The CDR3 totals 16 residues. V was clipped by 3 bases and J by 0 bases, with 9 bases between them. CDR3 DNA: TGTGCCAGCAGCTTCGACAGCCCCTCTGGGGCCAACGTCCTGACTTTC. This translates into CASSFDSPSGANVLTF. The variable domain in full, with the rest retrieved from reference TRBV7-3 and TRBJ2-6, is GAGVSQTPSNKVTEKGKYVELRCDPISGHTALYWYRQSLGQGPEFLIYFQGTGAADDSGLPNDRFFAVRPEGSVSTLKIQRTERGDSAVYLCASSFDSPSGANVLTFGAGSRLTVL.

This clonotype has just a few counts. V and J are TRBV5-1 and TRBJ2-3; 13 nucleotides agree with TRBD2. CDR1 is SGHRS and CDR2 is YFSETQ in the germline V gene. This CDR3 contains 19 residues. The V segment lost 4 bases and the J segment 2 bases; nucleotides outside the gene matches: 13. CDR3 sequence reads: CASSAEPGLAGSPTDTQYF. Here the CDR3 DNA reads TGCGCCAGCAGCGCGGAACCGGGACTAGCGGGATCCCCCACAGATACGCAGTATTTT.

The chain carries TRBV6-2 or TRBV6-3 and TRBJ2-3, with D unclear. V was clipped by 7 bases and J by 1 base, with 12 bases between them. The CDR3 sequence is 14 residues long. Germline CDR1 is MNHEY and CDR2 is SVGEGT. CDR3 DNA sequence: TGTGCCAGCACCTGGGCAGGCGGCACAGATACGCAGTATTTT. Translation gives CASTWAGGTDTQYF.

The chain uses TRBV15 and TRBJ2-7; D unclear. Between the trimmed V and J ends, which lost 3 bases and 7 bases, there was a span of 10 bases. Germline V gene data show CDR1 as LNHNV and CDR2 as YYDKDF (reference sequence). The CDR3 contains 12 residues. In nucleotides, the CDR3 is TGTGCCACCAGCAGCATATTCGGGGAGCAGTACTTC. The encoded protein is CATSSIFGEQYF.

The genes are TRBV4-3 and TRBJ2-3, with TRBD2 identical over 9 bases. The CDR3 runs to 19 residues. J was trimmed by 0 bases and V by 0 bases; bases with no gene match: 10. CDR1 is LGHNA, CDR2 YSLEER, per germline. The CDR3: CASSQELFLLAGSTDTQYF. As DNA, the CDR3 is TGCGCCAGCAGCCAAGAATTATTCTTGCTAGCGGGAAGCACAGATACGCAGTATTTT.

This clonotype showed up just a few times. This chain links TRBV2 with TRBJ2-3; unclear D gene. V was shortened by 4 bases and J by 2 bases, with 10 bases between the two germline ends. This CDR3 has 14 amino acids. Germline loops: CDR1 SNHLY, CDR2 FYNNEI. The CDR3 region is CASSADHITDTQYF. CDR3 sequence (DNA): TGTGCCAGCAGTGCGGACCACATCACAGATACGCAGTATTTT.

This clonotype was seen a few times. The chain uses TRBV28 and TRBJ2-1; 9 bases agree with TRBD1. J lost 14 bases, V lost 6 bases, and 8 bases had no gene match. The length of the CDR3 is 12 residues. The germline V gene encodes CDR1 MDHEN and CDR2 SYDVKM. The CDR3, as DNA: TGTGCCAGCAGCATAAGACAGGGGGAAGAGTTCTTC. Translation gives CASSIRQGEEFF.

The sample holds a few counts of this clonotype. CDR3 nucleotides: TGTGCCAGCAGCCATCCGGCACAGAGCTCTGGAAACACCATATATTTT. This codes for CASSHPAQSSGNTIYF. The chain recombines TRBV14 with TRBJ1-3; the D is unclear. Between the trimmed V and J ends, which lost 3 bases and 0 bases, there was a span of 12 bases. The CDR3 length is 16 residues. From germline, CDR1 is SGHDN and CDR2 FVKESK.

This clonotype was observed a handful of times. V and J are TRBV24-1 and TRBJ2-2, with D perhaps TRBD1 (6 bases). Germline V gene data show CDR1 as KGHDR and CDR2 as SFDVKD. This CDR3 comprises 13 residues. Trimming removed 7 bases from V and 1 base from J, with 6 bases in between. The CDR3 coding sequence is TGTGCCACCAGGGGACAGAACACCGGGGAGCTGTTTTTT. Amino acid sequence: CATRGQNTGELFF.

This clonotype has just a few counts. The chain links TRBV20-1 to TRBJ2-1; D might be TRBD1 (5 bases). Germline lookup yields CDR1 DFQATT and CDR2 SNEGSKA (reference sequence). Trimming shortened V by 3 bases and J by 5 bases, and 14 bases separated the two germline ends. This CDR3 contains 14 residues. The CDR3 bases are TGCAGTGCTAGTGCCAGGGTTTTTGACAATGAGCAGTTCTTC. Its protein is CSASARVFDNEQFF.

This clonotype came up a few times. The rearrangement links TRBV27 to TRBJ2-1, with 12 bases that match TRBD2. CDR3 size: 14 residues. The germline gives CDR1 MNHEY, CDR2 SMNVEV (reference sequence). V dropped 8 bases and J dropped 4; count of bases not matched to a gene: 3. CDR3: CASGLAGLYNEQFF. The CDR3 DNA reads TGTGCCAGCGGACTAGCGGGGTTATACAATGAGCAGTTCTTC.

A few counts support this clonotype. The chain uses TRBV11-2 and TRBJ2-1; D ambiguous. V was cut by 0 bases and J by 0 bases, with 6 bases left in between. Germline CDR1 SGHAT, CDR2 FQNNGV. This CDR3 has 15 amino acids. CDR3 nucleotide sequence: TGTGCCAGCAGCTTAGACACAGCCTCCTACAATGAGCAGTTCTTC. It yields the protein CASSLDTASYNEQFF.

The CDR3 spells CASSPRTSGFTDTQYF. CDR3 coding DNA: TGCGCCAGCAGCCCCAGAACTAGCGGGTTCACAGATACGCAGTATTTT. The rearrangement links TRBV5-1 to TRBJ2-3; 9 nucleotides agree with TRBD2. The CDR3 covers 16 residues. The junction had 8 bases not matched to a gene; V was cut back by 4 bases and J by 2 bases. Germline V gene data show CDR1 as SGHRS and CDR2 as YFSETQ.

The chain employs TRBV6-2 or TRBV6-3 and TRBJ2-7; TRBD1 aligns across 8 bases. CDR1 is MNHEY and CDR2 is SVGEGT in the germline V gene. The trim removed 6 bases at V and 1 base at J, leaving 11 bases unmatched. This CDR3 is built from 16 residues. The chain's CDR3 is CASRPIGTGESYEQYF. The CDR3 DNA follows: TGTGCCAGCAGACCGATAGGGACAGGTGAATCCTACGAGCAGTACTTC.

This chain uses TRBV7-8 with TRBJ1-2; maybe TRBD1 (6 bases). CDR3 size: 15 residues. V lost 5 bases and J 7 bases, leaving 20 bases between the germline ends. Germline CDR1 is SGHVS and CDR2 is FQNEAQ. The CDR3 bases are TGTGCCAGCAGCCCCCGGACAGATTCTGAAAGTGGCTACACCTTC. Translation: CASSPRTDSESGYTF.

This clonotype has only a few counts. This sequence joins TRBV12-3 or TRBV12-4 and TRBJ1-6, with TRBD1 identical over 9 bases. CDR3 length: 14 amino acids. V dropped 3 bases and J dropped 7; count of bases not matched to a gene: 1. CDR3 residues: CASSFGTGNSPLHF. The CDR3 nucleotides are TGTGCCAGCAGTTTTGGGACAGGGAATTCACCCCTCCACTTT.

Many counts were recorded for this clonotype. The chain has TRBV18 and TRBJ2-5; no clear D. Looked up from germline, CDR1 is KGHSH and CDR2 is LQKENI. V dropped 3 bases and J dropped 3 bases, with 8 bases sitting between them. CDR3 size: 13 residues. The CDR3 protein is CASSPWTEETQYF. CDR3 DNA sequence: TGTGCCAGCTCACCTTGGACCGAAGAGACCCAGTACTTC.

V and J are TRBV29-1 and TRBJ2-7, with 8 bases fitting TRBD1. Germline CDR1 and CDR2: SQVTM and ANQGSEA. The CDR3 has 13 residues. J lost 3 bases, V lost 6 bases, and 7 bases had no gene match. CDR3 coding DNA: TGCAGCGTGAGTTCCGGACAGGGCTACGAGCAGTACTTC. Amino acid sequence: CSVSSGQGYEQYF.

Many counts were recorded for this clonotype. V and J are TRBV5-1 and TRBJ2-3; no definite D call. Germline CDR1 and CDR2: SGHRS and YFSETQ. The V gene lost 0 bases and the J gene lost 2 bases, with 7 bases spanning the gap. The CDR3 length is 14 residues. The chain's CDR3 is CASSLEANTDTQYF. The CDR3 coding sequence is TGCGCCAGCAGCTTGGAGGCAAACACAGATACGCAGTATTTT.

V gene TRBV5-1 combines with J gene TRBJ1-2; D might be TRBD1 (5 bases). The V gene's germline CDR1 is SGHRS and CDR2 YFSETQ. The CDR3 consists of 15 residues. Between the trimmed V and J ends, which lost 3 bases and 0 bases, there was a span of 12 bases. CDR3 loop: CASSSGGATNYGYTF. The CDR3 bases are TGCGCCAGCAGCTCGGGAGGGGCAACTAACTATGGCTACACCTTC. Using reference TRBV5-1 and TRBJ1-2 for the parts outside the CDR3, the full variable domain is KAGVTQTPRYLIKTRGQQVTLSCSPISGHRSVSWYQQTPGQGLQFLFEYFSETQRNKGNFPGRFSGRQFSNSRSEMNVSTLELGDSALYLCASSSGGATNYGYTFGSGTRLTVV.

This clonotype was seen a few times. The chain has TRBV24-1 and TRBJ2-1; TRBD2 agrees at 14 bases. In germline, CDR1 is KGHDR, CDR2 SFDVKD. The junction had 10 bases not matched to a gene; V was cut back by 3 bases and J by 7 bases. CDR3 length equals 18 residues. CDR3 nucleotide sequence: TGTGCCACCAGTGATCGCGGGACTAGCGGGAGAAGGGGAAATGAGCAGTTCTTC. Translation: CATSDRGTSGRRGNEQFF.

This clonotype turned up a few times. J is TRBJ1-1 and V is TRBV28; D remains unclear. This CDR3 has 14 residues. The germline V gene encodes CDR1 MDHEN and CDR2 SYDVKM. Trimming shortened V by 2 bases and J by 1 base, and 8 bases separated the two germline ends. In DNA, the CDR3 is TGTGCCAGCAGTTTAACTCTAGGGAACACTGAAGCTTTCTTT. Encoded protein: CASSLTLGNTEAFF.